These T cell receptor beta chains were read from a single sample in a study of glioma-infiltrating T cells. TCRdb analysed the multiplex PCR reads with MiXCR anew, one entry per CDR3 protein. Of fewer than 250,000 distinct CDR3 sequences listed, approximately 30% are singletons. The sequencing sample was made of glioma tissue, nonneoplastic brain tissue, or PBMCs (not recorded which). The source is a human donor with low-grade glioma or glioblastoma, undergoing nonglioma brain surgery, or in good health (not recorded which). Both conserved end residues are part of each CDR3. A D gene is named only where the DNA matches it firmly. Not all rows give a size; the values are once, few, many and, for expanded clones, a class.

CSAQPTGPSYEQYF,TGCAGTGCTCAGCCTACTGGACCCTCCTACGAGCAGTACTTC,many,TRBV20-1,TRBJ2-7,-
CATSDPLFNEQFF,TGTGCCACCAGTGACCCACTGTTCAATGAGCAGTTCTTC,many,TRBV24-1,TRBJ2-1,-
CASGLGLAGVHEQYF,TGTGCCAGCGGCCTGGGACTAGCGGGCGTCCACGAGCAGTACTTC,-,TRBV6-1,TRBJ2-7,TRBD2
CASTGTGKGSYNSPLHF,TGTGCCAGTACCGGGACTGGGAAAGGATCCTATAATTCACCCCTCCACTTT,-,TRBV19,TRBJ1-6,-
CASSPYPGQGTAQPQHF,TGTGCCAGCAGCCCATACCCGGGACAGGGAACTGCTCAGCCCCAGCATTTT,many,TRBV7-2,TRBJ1-5,TRBD1
CSASKPGTSANNEQFF,TGCAGTGCCTCAAAACCTGGGACTAGCGCGAACAATGAGCAGTTCTTC,many,TRBV20-1,TRBJ2-1,TRBD2
CASSPRTSGRAENTQYF,TGTGCCAGCAGCCCCCGGACTAGCGGGAGGGCGGAGAATACGCAGTATTTT,-,TRBV7-2,TRBJ2-3,TRBD2
CASRVSFEGRSEAFF,TGTGCCAGCAGGGTCTCCTTCGAGGGGAGGTCTGAAGCTTTCTTT,many,TRBV27,TRBJ1-1,-
CASSPGVGNQPQHF,TGTGCCAGCAGTCCAGGGGTGGGCAATCAGCCCCAGCATTTT,many,TRBV27,TRBJ1-5,-
CASSKMNNNEQFF,TGTGCCAGCAGCAAGATGAATAACAATGAGCAGTTCTTC,many,TRBV7-3,TRBJ2-1,-
CASSLDAGNEKLFF,TGCGCCAGCAGCTTGGATGCGGGTAATGAAAAACTGTTTTTT,few,TRBV5-1,TRBJ1-4,-
CSVERRSPSTAASF,TGCAGCGTTGAACGTCGCAGCCCCTCAACGGCAGCTTCCTTT,-,TRBV29-1,TRBJ1-1,-
CASSYNSPYEQYF,TGTGCCAGCAGTTACAATAGCCCCTACGAGCAGTACTTC,many,TRBV6-2/TRBV6-3,TRBJ2-7,-
CASSFVAGGTYNEQFF,TGTGCCAGCAGCTTCGTAGCGGGAGGAACCTACAATGAGCAGTTCTTC,many,TRBV7-2,TRBJ2-1,TRBD2